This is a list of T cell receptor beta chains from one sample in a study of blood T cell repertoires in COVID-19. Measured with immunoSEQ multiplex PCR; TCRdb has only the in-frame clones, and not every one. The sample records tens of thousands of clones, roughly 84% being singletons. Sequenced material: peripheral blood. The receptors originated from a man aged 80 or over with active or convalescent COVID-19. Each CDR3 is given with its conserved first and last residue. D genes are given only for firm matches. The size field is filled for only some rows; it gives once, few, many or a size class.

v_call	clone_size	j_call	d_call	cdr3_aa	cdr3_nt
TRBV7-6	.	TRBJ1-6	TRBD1	CASSLTFPGQGFHPLHF	TGTGCCAGCAGCTTAACATTTCCGGGACAGGGGTTTCACCCCCTCCACTTT
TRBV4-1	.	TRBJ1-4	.	CASSQVLQVSNEKLFF	TGCGCCAGCAGCCAAGTACTACAAGTCAGTAATGAAAAACTGTTTTTT
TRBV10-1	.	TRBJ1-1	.	CASSVGGSTEAFF	TGCGCCAGCAGTGTCGGGGGTTCCACTGAAGCTTTCTTT
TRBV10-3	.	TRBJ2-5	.	CAISESNKETQYF	TGTGCCATCAGTGAGTCTAACAAGGAGACCCAGTACTTC
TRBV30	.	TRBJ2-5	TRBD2	CAWSVRGGGARETQYF	TGTGCCTGGAGTGTCCGCGGCGGGGGGGCGCGGGAGACCCAGTACTTC
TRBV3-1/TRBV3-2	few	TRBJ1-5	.	CASSNNRVGFNQPQHF	TGTGCCAGCAGCAACAACAGGGTTGGTTTCAATCAGCCCCAGCATTTT
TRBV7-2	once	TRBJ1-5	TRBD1	CASSLEQGNQPQHF	TGTGCCAGCAGCTTAGAACAGGGGAATCAGCCCCAGCATTTT
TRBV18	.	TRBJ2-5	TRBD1	CASSPGQQETQYF	TGTGCCAGCTCACCGGGACAGCAAGAGACCCAGTACTTC
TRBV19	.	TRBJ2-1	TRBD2	CASSYSGRLDEQFF	TGTGCCAGTAGTTATAGCGGGAGGTTAGATGAGCAGTTCTTC
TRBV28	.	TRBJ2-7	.	CASSFRDSYEQYF	TGTGCCAGCAGTTTTCGGGACTCCTACGAGCAGTACTTC
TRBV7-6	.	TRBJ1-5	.	CASSLAPGNNQPQHF	TGTGCCAGCAGCTTAGCGCCGGGAAACAATCAGCCCCAGCATTTT
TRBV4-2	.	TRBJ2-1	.	CASSLLLSSRNEQFF	TGTGCCAGCAGCCTACTCTTGAGTTCCCGGAATGAGCAGTTCTTC
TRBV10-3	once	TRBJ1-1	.	CAITMDRRNTEAFF	TGTGCCATCACCATGGACAGACGGAACACTGAAGCTTTCTTT
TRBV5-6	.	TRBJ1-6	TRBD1	CASSLSRTGNSPLHF	TGTGCCAGCAGCTTGTCGCGGACAGGAAATTCACCCCTCCACTTT
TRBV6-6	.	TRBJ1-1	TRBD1	CASSYSGQGTNTEAFF	TGTGCCAGCAGTTACTCCGGACAGGGAACGAACACTGAAGCTTTCTTT
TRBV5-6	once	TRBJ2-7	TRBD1	CASSLETGVSYEQYF	TGTGCCAGCAGCTTGGAGACAGGGGTGTCCTACGAGCAGTACTTC
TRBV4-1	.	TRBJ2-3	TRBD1	CASSPLGGAVTDTQYF	TGCGCCAGCAGCCCCCTAGGGGGCGCCGTCACAGATACGCAGTATTTT
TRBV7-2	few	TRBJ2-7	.	CASSSIEGGEQYF	TGTGCCAGCAGCTCCATCGAGGGTGGCGAGCAGTACTTC
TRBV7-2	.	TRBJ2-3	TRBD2	CASSLVSGRADTQYF	TGTGCCAGCAGCTTAGTTAGCGGGAGGGCCGATACGCAGTATTTT
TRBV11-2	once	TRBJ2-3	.	CASSRDFSDTQYF	TGTGCCAGCAGCCGGGACTTCTCAGATACGCAGTATTTT
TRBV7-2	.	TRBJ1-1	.	CASSLAGGRSLNTEAFF	TGTGCCAGCAGCTTGGCGGGAGGACGGAGCCTGAACACTGAAGCTTTCTTT
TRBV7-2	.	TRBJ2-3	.	CASSSFTGNKDTQYF	TGTGCCAGCAGCTCGTTCACGGGTAACAAAGATACGCAGTATTTT
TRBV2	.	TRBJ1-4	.	CASSDSGRDEKLFF	TGTGCCAGCAGTGATTCAGGGAGGGATGAAAAACTGTTTTTT
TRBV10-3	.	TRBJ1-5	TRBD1	CAISAGQGPVQPQHF	TGTGCCATCAGTGCCGGACAGGGGCCGGTGCAGCCCCAGCATTTT
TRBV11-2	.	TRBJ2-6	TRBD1	CASSSPRQGISGANVLTF	TGTGCCAGCAGCTCGCCCCGACAGGGTATCTCTGGGGCCAACGTCCTGACTTTC
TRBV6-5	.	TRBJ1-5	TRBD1	CASSLGQLNQPQHF	TGTGCCAGCAGCCTGGGACAGCTCAATCAGCCCCAGCATTTT
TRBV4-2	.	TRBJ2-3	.	CASSQESVGVEYF	TGTGCCAGCAGCCAAGAATCTGTGGGAGTGGAGTATTTT
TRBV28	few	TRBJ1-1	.	CAIWGLTNTEAFF	TGTGCCATCTGGGGGCTGACGAACACTGAAGCTTTCTTT
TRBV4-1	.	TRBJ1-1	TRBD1	CASSQEGQAAYTEAFF	TGCGCCAGCAGCCAAGAGGGACAGGCGGCCTACACTGAAGCTTTCTTT
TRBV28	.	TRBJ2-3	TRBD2	CASSSWVAGGTDTQYF	TGTGCCAGCAGTTCCTGGGTAGCGGGAGGCACAGATACGCAGTATTTT
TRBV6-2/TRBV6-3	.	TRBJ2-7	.	CASSSTSYEQYF	TGTGCCAGCAGCTCTACTAGCTACGAGCAGTACTTC
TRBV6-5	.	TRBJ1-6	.	CASSYGRGSPLHF	TGTGCCAGCAGTTACGGCAGGGGTTCACCCCTCCACTTT
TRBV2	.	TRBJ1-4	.	CASSEQGTNEKLFF	TGTGCCAGCAGTGAACAGGGAACCAATGAAAAACTGTTTTTT
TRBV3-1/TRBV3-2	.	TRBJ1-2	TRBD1	CASSQRDRGLRGYTF	TGTGCCAGCAGCCAGCGAGACAGGGGATTGAGGGGCTACACCTTC
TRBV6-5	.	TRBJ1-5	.	CASRGYRMPGQPQHF	TGTGCCAGCAGGGGATACAGGATGCCGGGTCAGCCCCAGCATTTT
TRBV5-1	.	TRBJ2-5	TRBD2	CASSPRTSGGQETQYF	TGCGCCAGCAGCCCCCGGACTAGCGGGGGCCAAGAGACCCAGTACTTC
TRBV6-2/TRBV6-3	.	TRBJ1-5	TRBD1	CASSTRTGLNQPQHF	TGTGCCAGCAGTACTCGGACAGGGCTAAATCAGCCCCAGCATTTT
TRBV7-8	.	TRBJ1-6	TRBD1	CASSLTGGLNSPLHF	TGTGCCAGCAGCCTAACAGGGGGTCTTAATTCACCCCTCCACTTT
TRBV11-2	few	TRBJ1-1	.	CASSFFFTENTEAFF	TGTGCCAGCAGCTTTTTCTTTACAGAGAACACTGAAGCTTTCTTT
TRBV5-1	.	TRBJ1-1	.	CASSEESRRNTEAFF	TGCGCCAGCAGCGAGGAATCGCGCCGGAACACTGAAGCTTTCTTT
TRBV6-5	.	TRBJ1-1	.	CASSYSIRGIGTEAFF	TGTGCCAGCAGTTACTCGATTAGGGGCATTGGCACTGAAGCTTTCTTT
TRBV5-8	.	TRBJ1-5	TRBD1	CASSPPGGDQPQHF	TGTGCCAGCAGCCCGCCAGGGGGTGATCAGCCCCAGCATTTT
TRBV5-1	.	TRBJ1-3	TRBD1	CASSPSGQVVGNTIYF	TGCGCCAGCAGCCCCTCGGGACAGGTAGTCGGAAACACCATATATTTT
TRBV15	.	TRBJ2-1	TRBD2	CATSRLGEGNEQFF	TGTGCCACCAGCAGATTAGGGGAGGGAAATGAGCAGTTCTTC
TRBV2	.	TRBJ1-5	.	CASRQGSGSNQPQHF	TGTGCCAGCAGGCAGGGAAGTGGTAGCAATCAGCCCCAGCATTTT
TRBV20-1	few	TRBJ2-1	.	CSAPTGNEQFF	TGCAGTGCCCCTACGGGCAATGAGCAGTTCTTC
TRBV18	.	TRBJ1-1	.	CASSPDVVRVAFF	TGTGCCAGCTCACCTGACGTGGTTCGGGTAGCTTTCTTT
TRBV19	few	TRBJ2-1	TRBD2	CARKVAGGFYNEQFF	TGTGCCAGGAAAGTAGCGGGGGGTTTCTACAATGAGCAGTTCTTC
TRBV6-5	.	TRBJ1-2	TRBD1	CASSYRTGGWNGYTF	TGTGCCAGCAGTTACCGGACAGGGGGCTGGAATGGCTACACCTTC
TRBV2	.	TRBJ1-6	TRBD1	CASSRQGGYNSPLHF	TGTGCCAGCAGCCGACAGGGAGGCTATAATTCACCCCTCCACTTT
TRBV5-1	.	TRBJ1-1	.	CASSLGQMNTEAFF	TGCGCCAGCAGCTTGGGGCAAATGAACACTGAAGCTTTCTTT
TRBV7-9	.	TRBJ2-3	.	CASSSDRTHTDTQYF	TGTGCCAGCAGCTCAGACAGGACCCACACAGATACGCAGTATTTT
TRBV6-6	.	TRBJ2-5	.	CASSYARETQYF	TGTGCCAGCAGTTACGCGAGGGAGACCCAGTACTTC
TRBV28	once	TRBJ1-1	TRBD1	CASRRDRVNTEAFF	TGTGCCAGCAGAAGGGACAGGGTGAACACTGAAGCTTTCTTT
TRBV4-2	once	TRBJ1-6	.	CASSPTQSSYNSPLHF	TGTGCCAGCAGTCCCACACAGAGCTCCTATAATTCACCCCTCCACTTT
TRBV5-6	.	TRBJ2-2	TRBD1	CASSRRTGGNTGELFF	TGTGCCAGCAGCAGAAGGACAGGGGGAAACACCGGGGAGCTGTTTTTT
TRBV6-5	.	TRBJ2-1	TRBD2	CASSQKRGVLNEQFF	TGTGCCAGCAGTCAAAAGCGGGGGGTACTGAATGAGCAGTTCTTC
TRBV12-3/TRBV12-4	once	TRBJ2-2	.	CASNPQGWGELFF	TGTGCCAGCAACCCTCAGGGATGGGGGGAGCTGTTTTTT
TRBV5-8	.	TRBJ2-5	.	CASSMWAGGYQETQYF	TGTGCCAGCAGCATGTGGGCAGGAGGGTACCAAGAGACCCAGTACTTC
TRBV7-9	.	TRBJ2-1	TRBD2	CASSATSGGASRNEQFF	TGTGCCAGCAGCGCCACTAGCGGGGGGGCCTCAAGGAATGAGCAGTTCTTC